A single TCR beta chain is shown here with its context. Its antigen is still unknown. This CDR3 is built from 14 residues. Trimming removed 1 base from V and 1 base from J, with 6 bases in between. The germline CDR1 and CDR2 sequences are SGHTA and FQGNSA. This entry belongs to a study of T cell responses to AZD1222 COVID-19 vaccine. Study-wide results and caveats: It should be noted that donors were predominantly white British and more often female, and clonal diversity was possibly underestimated. Baseline seropositivity characterized only six AZD1222 recipients.

Assay used: immunoSEQ multiplex PCR; TCRdb lists only in-frame clones, some missing. The table lists 20,000 to 25,000 clones, approximately 86% of them singletons, with approximately 45% in the top ten. This sample comprised peripheral blood, obtained on day 0 of AZD1222 vaccination. The sequence derives from an adult in good health. This chain joins TRBV7-2 and TRBJ2-3; possible D gene TRBD2, 5 bases. The DNA for the CDR3 is TGTGCCAGCAGCTTAGTCGGGGGCACAGATACGCAGTATTTT. It translates to CASSLVGGTDTQYF.